These 7 T cell receptor beta chains share one sample of origin, sequenced in a study of shared clonotypes between healthy human individuals. TCRdb's table, derived via immunoSEQ multiplex PCR, lists solely in-frame clones and lacks some. The table includes about 480,000 clones, 79% detected once. Sequencing used PBMCs. The receptors stem from a woman in her 40s in good health. Some clones in this sample may be carry-over from other donors' samples.

The rearrangement uses TRBV2 and TRBJ1-2, with a tentative D call TRBD1 (5 bases). CDR3 length equals 16 residues. The germline gives CDR1 SNHLY, CDR2 FYNNEI. The ends were cut back, 2 bases at V and 0 bases at J, with 13 bases in the middle. CDR3 bases: TGTGCCAGCAGTGAAACGATGGACATATCTAACTATGGCTACACCTTC. Amino acids: CASSETMDISNYGYTF.

The V and J genes are TRBV15 and TRBJ2-7, with TRBD1 identical over 8 bases. Germline V gene lookup returns CDR1 LNHNV and CDR2 YYDKDF (reference sequence). After removal of 5 bases from V and 7 bases from J, the junction contained 13 bases not matched to a gene. CDR3 length: 15 amino acids. The CDR3, as DNA: TGTGCCACCAGCGCAGGGGGCAGACCGACGGGGGAGCAGTACTTC. This translates into CATSAGGRPTGEQYF.

In DNA, the CDR3 is TGTGCCAGCAGCTTAGGGTTAGCGGGAGCAGATACGCAGTATTTT. It specifies CASSLGLAGADTQYF. The chain links TRBV11-3 to TRBJ2-3; 9 bases agree with TRBD2. The junction had 3 bases not matched to a gene; V was cut back by 1 base and J by 4 bases. CDR3 length equals 15 residues. Per germline, CDR1 SGHNT and CDR2 YENEEA.

V gene TRBV5-4 combines with J gene TRBJ2-7; 7 bases match TRBD1. This CDR3 region has 14 residues. V lost 2 bases to trimming and J lost 2 bases; unmatched junction nucleotides: 4. Germline values: CDR1 SGHNT, CDR2 YYREEE (reference sequence). The CDR3 DNA follows: TGTGCCAGCAGCTTAGATCAGGGGGCCTACGAGCAGTACTTC. Translated, it gives CASSLDQGAYEQYF.

In its sample, this clone was seen a few times. This chain joins TRBV5-1 and TRBJ2-2; 9 bases agree with TRBD1. Germline CDR1 and CDR2: SGHRS and YFSETQ. The CDR3 covers 16 residues. With V trimmed by 7 bases and J by 0 bases, 7 bases remained unmatched. The CDR3 sequence: CASYFTGGANTGELFF. The CDR3 DNA reads as TGCGCCAGCTATTTTACAGGGGGCGCGAACACCGGGGAGCTGTTTTTT.

Here the CDR3 DNA reads TGCAGCGTTGAAGGGGGGTCCATAGAAGAGCAGTTCTTC. Its protein is CSVEGGSIEEQFF. The rearrangement uses TRBV29-1 and TRBJ2-1, with D perhaps being TRBD1 or TRBD2 (5 bases each). Germline V CDR1 and CDR2: SQVTM, ANQGSEA. V was trimmed by 1 base and J by 10 bases, leaving 14 bases between them. The CDR3 spans 13 residues.

The rearrangement joins TRBV9 to TRBJ2-6; TRBD2 aligns across 8 bases. This CDR3 has 16 residues. Germline trimming cut 6 bases from V and 4 bases from J; bases unmatched to any gene: 9. CDR1 and CDR2 from the germline V gene are SGDLS and YYNGEE. The CDR3 DNA follows: TGTGCCAGCACCCTACGGGGGGGCTCGGGGGCCAACGTCCTGACTTTC. Its translation: CASTLRGGSGANVLTF.